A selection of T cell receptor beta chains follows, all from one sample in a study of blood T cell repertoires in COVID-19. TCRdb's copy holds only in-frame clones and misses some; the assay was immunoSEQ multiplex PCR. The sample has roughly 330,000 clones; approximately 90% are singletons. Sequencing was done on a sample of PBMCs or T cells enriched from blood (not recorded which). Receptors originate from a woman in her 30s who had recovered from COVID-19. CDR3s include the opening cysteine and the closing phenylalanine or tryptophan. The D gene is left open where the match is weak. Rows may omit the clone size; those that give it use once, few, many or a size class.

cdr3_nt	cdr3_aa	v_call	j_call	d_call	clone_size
TGTGCCAGCACCACTGTGGTTGCAGGGGAAGTTAAGAGCAATCAGCCCCAGCATTTT	CASTTVVAGEVKSNQPQHF	TRBV9	TRBJ1-5	NA	NA
TGCGCCAGCAGCCAAGACCGAGACACTGAAGCTTTCTTT	CASSQDRDTEAFF	TRBV4-1	TRBJ1-1	NA	NA
TGTGCTAGTGGTTTGGCAGGGGCGTATGAAAAACTGTTTTTT	CASGLAGAYEKLFF	TRBV12-5	TRBJ1-4	NA	few
TGTGCCAGCAGCGTAGCCCTCTCTGGAAACACCATATATTTT	CASSVALSGNTIYF	TRBV9	TRBJ1-3	NA	NA
TGTGCCAGCAGGCGTGTGGATGAGCAGTTCTTC	CASRRVDEQFF	TRBV2	TRBJ2-1	NA	NA
TGTGCCAGCACCCCTAGGTGGAGGCCGAACACTGAAGCTTTCTTT	CASTPRWRPNTEAFF	TRBV6-2/TRBV6-3	TRBJ1-1	NA	NA
TGTGCCAGCGGATCGGGGGGGCCCTACGAGCAGTACTTC	CASGSGGPYEQYF	TRBV7-2	TRBJ2-7	TRBD2	NA
TGTGCCAGTAGTAGGCAGATGACAGGGTCAGAAGAAGGCTACACCTTC	CASSRQMTGSEEGYTF	TRBV19	TRBJ1-2	TRBD1	NA
TGTGCCAGCAGTGATCTGGGAGCCTGGGGAACTGAAGCTTTCTTT	CASSDLGAWGTEAFF	TRBV2	TRBJ1-1	NA	NA
TGTGCCAGCAGCCAGGGGCTTAGCAATCAGCCCCAGCATTTT	CASSQGLSNQPQHF	TRBV9	TRBJ1-5	NA	NA
TGTGCCAGCAGCTCTCGACAGGGGGACTATGGCTACACCTTC	CASSSRQGDYGYTF	TRBV7-2	TRBJ1-2	TRBD1	NA
TGTGCCATCAGTGAGTTCCGGGGCTATGGCTACACCTTC	CAISEFRGYGYTF	TRBV10-3	TRBJ1-2	NA	NA
TGTGCCAGCAGTTACGGGCAGACCGGGGAGCTGTTTTTT	CASSYGQTGELFF	TRBV6-5	TRBJ2-2	NA	NA
TGTGCCAGCAGCCTGAGCGGGACCCAAGAGACCCAGTACTTC	CASSLSGTQETQYF	TRBV11-1	TRBJ2-5	TRBD2	NA
TGCGCCAGCAGCTTGGCCCAGGGGTCTGAAGCTTTCTTT	CASSLAQGSEAFF	TRBV5-1	TRBJ1-1	NA	NA
TGCGCCAGCAGCCAAGGGAGTATATTTGACAATGAGCAGTTCTTC	CASSQGSIFDNEQFF	TRBV5-1	TRBJ2-1	NA	NA
TGTGCCAGCAGCTCAGACAGGAACACTGAAGCTTTCTTT	CASSSDRNTEAFF	TRBV7-8	TRBJ1-1	NA	NA
TGTGCCAGCAGGGGGCTAGGAGAGACCCAGTACTTC	CASRGLGETQYF	TRBV2	TRBJ2-5	NA	few
TGTGCCAGTAGTATAGATCATGGAGGGAACACTGAAGCTTTCTTT	CASSIDHGGNTEAFF	TRBV19	TRBJ1-1	NA	NA
TGTGCCAGCTCACCACGGGCGGGGGGACTAAAAAACATTCAGTACTTC	CASSPRAGGLKNIQYF	TRBV18	TRBJ2-4	TRBD2	NA